This entry lists 31 T cell receptor beta chains sequenced from one sample in a study of cytomegalovirus exposure and HLA in healthy donors. Amplification used 60 Vbeta primers and 13 Jbeta primers. Sequenced by immunoSEQ multiplex PCR; TCRdb stores in-frame clones only, minus some. The sample has roughly 81,000 clones, around 77% seen once. Material: PBMCs. The receptors come from a boy between 10 and 17 years old in good health and CMV-seronegative.

CDR3 nucleotide sequence: TGTGCCTGGAGCGGTGAGAAACAGGGGAACTATGGCTACACCTTC. Its translation: CAWSGEKQGNYGYTF. The genes are TRBV30 and TRBJ1-2, with TRBD1 matching over 7 bases. The CDR3 has 15 residues. Germline CDR1 GTSNPN, CDR2 SVGIG (reference sequence). V dropped 3 bases and J dropped 2; count of bases not matched to a gene: 9.

This clone was detected a few times. The chain combines TRBV4-3 with TRBJ2-4; 14 bases match TRBD2. The CDR3 length is 15 residues. J was trimmed by 12 bases and V by 0 bases; bases with no gene match: 4. Germline V gives CDR1 LGHNA, CDR2 YSLEER. The DNA for the CDR3 is TGCGCCAGCAGCCAAGATTCGACTAGCGGGGGGGCTCAGTACTTC. Its protein product is CASSQDSTSGGAQYF.

The chain links TRBV30 to TRBJ1-2; no clear D gene. The CDR3 totals 14 residues. Germline V gives CDR1 GTSNPN, CDR2 SVGIG (reference sequence). V was cut by 0 bases and J by 6 bases, with 14 bases left in between. This CDR3 is CAWSVGLFAHGYTF. As DNA, the CDR3 is TGTGCCTGGAGTGTTGGACTTTTCGCCCATGGCTACACCTTC.

V is TRBV5-6 and J is TRBJ2-7; TRBD1 agrees at 9 bases. The germline CDR1 and CDR2 sequences are SGHDT and YYEEEE. Germline trimming cut 1 base from V and 3 bases from J; bases unmatched to any gene: 5. The CDR3 length is 15 residues. CDR3 sequence reads: CASSLREDRGYEQYF. Written as DNA, the CDR3 is TGTGCCAGCAGCTTGAGAGAGGACAGGGGCTACGAGCAGTACTTC.

The chain joins TRBV6-1 to TRBJ2-3; 11 bases line up with TRBD1. V lost 6 bases to trimming and J lost 2 bases; unmatched junction nucleotides: 4. This CDR3 has 15 amino acids. Per germline, CDR1 MNHNS and CDR2 SASEGT. The CDR3 is CASRGGQGVTDTQYF. The CDR3 DNA is TGTGCCAGCAGGGGGGGACAGGGGGTCACAGATACGCAGTATTTT.

The gene calls are TRBV29-1 and TRBJ2-3; D possibly corresponds to TRBD2 (6 bases). Germline CDR1 and CDR2: SQVTM and ANQGSEA. The CDR3 is 13 amino acids. V was trimmed by 4 bases and J by 3 bases, leaving 11 bases between them. CDR3 in amino acids: CSVGGVKTDTQYF. The CDR3 DNA sequence: TGCAGCGTTGGCGGGGTCAAGACAGATACGCAGTATTTT.

This rearrangement joins TRBV6-6 to TRBJ1-2; D is possibly TRBD1 (5 bases). CDR1 is MNHNY, CDR2 SVGAGI, per germline (reference sequence). The CDR3 is 14 residues long. V was trimmed by 7 bases and J by 5 bases, leaving 17 bases between them. Here the CDR3 DNA reads TGTGCCAGCAAACCTTGGGACTTAGGGTATGGCTACACCTTC. Protein product: CASKPWDLGYGYTF.

This clone was seen only a few times. The chain carries TRBV7-3 and TRBJ2-1, with TRBD2 identical over 7 bases. Trimming at V came to 2 bases and at J to 5 bases, leaving 6 bases not matched to a gene. This CDR3 comprises 15 residues. CDR1 and CDR2 (germline): SGHTA, FQGTGA. CDR3: CASSLGLGGNNEQFF. The CDR3 DNA follows: TGTGCCAGCAGCTTAGGTCTGGGGGGGAACAATGAGCAGTTCTTC.

The chain recombines TRBV25-1 with TRBJ2-7; 8 nucleotides agree with TRBD1. The germline V gene encodes CDR1 MGHDK and CDR2 SYGVNS. The length of the CDR3 is 16 residues. V lost 4 bases and J lost 0; bases outside the gene matches: 8. For the CDR3, the DNA is TGTGCCAGCAGTGGTCCCCGGGACAGGTGCTCCTACGAGCAGTACTTC. Translating gives CASSGPRDRCSYEQYF.

The chain couples TRBV2 to TRBJ1-1; no definite D call. The germline V gene has CDR1 SNHLY and CDR2 FYNNEI. The CDR3 has 14 amino acids. Trimming cost V 7 bases and J 0 bases, with 12 bases left between them. The CDR3 region is CASTADTLNTEAFF. In nucleotides, the CDR3 is TGTGCCAGCACCGCAGACACCTTGAACACTGAAGCTTTCTTT.

This clone occurred a few times. This sequence joins TRBV6-1 and TRBJ2-7, with D tentatively TRBD1 (6 bases). There are 14 residues in the CDR3. V was pared by 9 bases and J by 3 bases, with 18 bases between. CDR1 and CDR2 from the germline V gene are MNHNS and SASEGT. The CDR3 is CASRTGRGVYEQYF. CDR3 coding DNA: TGTGCCAGTCGCACAGGGAGAGGGGTCTACGAGCAGTACTTC.

In its sample, this clone was seen once. The chain is built from TRBV4-3 and TRBJ2-3; possible D gene TRBD1, 5 bases. The CDR3 loop spans 14 amino acids. V was cut by 0 bases and J by 6 bases, with 10 bases left in between. Germline values: CDR1 LGHNA, CDR2 YSLEER. The CDR3, as DNA: TGCGCCAGCAGCCAAGATTTAGCAGGGGATACGCAGTATTTT. Translating it yields CASSQDLAGDTQYF.

The chain is built from TRBV6-4 and TRBJ1-6; 8 nucleotides align to TRBD1. The V gene end was trimmed by 0 bases and the J gene end by 9 bases; junction bases not matched to a gene: 4. From germline, CDR1 is MRHNA and CDR2 SNTAGT. CDR3 length: 15 amino acids. The CDR3 DNA is TGTGCCAGCAGTGACTCCCCGGACAGGGCTTCACCCCTCCACTTT. Translation gives CASSDSPDRASPLHF.

V is TRBV27 and J is TRBJ1-1; 7 bases align to TRBD1. V lost 6 bases to trimming and J lost 5 bases; unmatched junction nucleotides: 9. The CDR3 runs 14 residues. CDR1 is MNHEY and CDR2 is SMNVEV in the germline V gene (reference sequence). DNA for the CDR3: TGTGCCAGCAGCTCCAAGACAGGGAGGACTGAAGCTTTCTTT. It yields the protein CASSSKTGRTEAFF.

CDR3 in DNA: TGCGCCAGCAGCTTGCCCCACAACAATGAGCAGTTCTTC. Amino acid sequence: CASSLPHNNEQFF. The V call is TRBV5-1, the J call TRBJ2-1; D gene ambiguous. Germline CDR1 is SGHRS and CDR2 is YFSETQ. The CDR3 is 13 residues long. V gave up 1 base and J gave up 5 bases, with 7 bases separating them. Full variable domain (outside the CDR3, taken from reference TRBV5-1 and TRBJ2-1): KAGVTQTPRYLIKTRGQQVTLSCSPISGHRSVSWYQQTPGQGLQFLFEYFSETQRNKGNFPGRFSGRQFSNSRSEMNVSTLELGDSALYLCASSLPHNNEQFFGPGTRLTVL.

The rearrangement links TRBV28 to TRBJ2-7; possibly TRBD2 for D (6 bases). Germline CDR1 is MDHEN and CDR2 is SYDVKM. The CDR3 is made up of 15 amino acids. V shed 5 bases and J shed 2 bases, with 16 bases lying between them. CDR3 bases: TGTGCCAGCAGTGAACTACAAGGACTACCCTACGAGCAGTACTTC. Residues: CASSELQGLPYEQYF.

This chain joins TRBV9 and TRBJ2-5; 10 bases agree with TRBD1. The J call may be wrong; the DNA end is better matched by TRBJ2-7. CDR1 and CDR2 (germline): SGDLS, YYNGEE. This CDR3 is built from 16 residues. CDR3: CASSASGDRGPYEQYF. The CDR3 DNA reads as TGTGCCAGCAGCGCCTCAGGGGACAGGGGCCCCTACGAGCAGTACTTC.

The chain links TRBV28 to TRBJ2-2; D is perhaps TRBD2 (6 bases). This CDR3 contains 14 residues. Between the trimmed V and J ends, which lost 7 bases and 6 bases, there was a span of 15 bases. CDR1 is MDHEN and CDR2 is SYDVKM in the germline V gene. CDR3 amino acids: CASTHGGPPGELFF. DNA for the CDR3: TGTGCCAGCACCCACGGGGGACCTCCCGGGGAGCTGTTTTTT. The full variable domain, in which reference TRBV28 and TRBJ2-2 provide the parts outside the CDR3, is DVKVTQSSRYLVKRTGEKVFLECVQDMDHENMFWYRQDPGLGLRLIYFSYDVKMKEKGDIPEGYSVSREKKERFSLILESASTNQTSMYLCASTHGGPPGELFFGEGSRLTVL.

This chain connects TRBV5-1 to TRBJ2-5; 9 nucleotides agree with TRBD2. V was pared by 3 bases and J by 3 bases, with 3 bases of the junction left unmatched. Germline CDR1 is SGHRS and CDR2 is YFSETQ. CDR3 size: 14 residues. CDR3 nucleotides: TGCGCCAGCAGCTCATTAGCGGGGGAAGAGACCCAGTACTTC. The encoded protein is CASSSLAGEETQYF.

This sequence joins TRBV29-1 and TRBJ2-2, with TRBD1 matching 9 bases. Germline-derived CDR1 and CDR2 are SQVTM and ANQGSEA. V dropped 6 bases and J dropped 8; count of bases not matched to a gene: 7. This CDR3 spans 13 amino acids. DNA for the CDR3: TGCAGCGTCCTGGGGACAGGGTATGGGGAGCTGTTTTTT. This gives the protein CSVLGTGYGELFF.

The J gene is TRBJ2-1, the V gene TRBV9, with 8 bases matching TRBD2. CDR1 is SGDLS and CDR2 is YYNGEE in the germline V gene. With V trimmed by 4 bases and J by 5 bases, 8 bases remained unmatched. The CDR3 totals 15 residues. DNA of the CDR3: TGTGCCAGCAGCACGGCGGGGGGCAATCACAATGAGCAGTTCTTC. It is translated as CASSTAGGNHNEQFF.

This clone was detected only a few times. The J gene is TRBJ2-2, the V gene TRBV11-3; 7 bases match TRBD1. The V gene end was trimmed by 7 bases and the J gene end by 1 base; junction bases not matched to a gene: 12. The CDR3 contains 17 residues. The V gene's germline CDR1 is SGHNT and CDR2 YENEEA. CDR3 bases: TGTGCCAGCACCACCGATCGGGGACAGCTGAACACCGGGGAGCTGTTTTTT. It is translated as CASTTDRGQLNTGELFF.

V gene TRBV6-1 combines with J gene TRBJ2-7, with TRBD1 identical over 9 bases. The ends lost 4 bases at V and 7 bases at J; junction bases unmatched: 8. CDR3 length equals 14 residues. Germline V gene lookup returns CDR1 MNHNS and CDR2 SASEGT. CDR3 sequence: CASSVWDRDWEQYF. CDR3 bases: TGTGCCAGCAGTGTCTGGGACAGGGATTGGGAGCAGTACTTC.

The chain has TRBV7-2 and TRBJ1-1; D is possibly TRBD1 (6 bases). Germline CDR1 reads SGHTA; CDR2 reads FQGNSA. The ends were cut back, 1 base at V and 2 bases at J, with 11 bases in the middle. This CDR3 is built from 15 residues. As DNA, the CDR3 is TGTGCCAGCAGCTTAGTTCTCAGGGGAAACACTGAAGCTTTCTTT. Translated, it gives CASSLVLRGNTEAFF.

J is TRBJ2-7 and V is TRBV7-9; D is possibly TRBD2 (6 bases). Germline-derived CDR1 and CDR2 are SEHNR and FQNEAQ (reference sequence). V was cut by 6 bases and J by 2 bases, with 14 bases left in between. The CDR3 runs 14 residues. CDR3 loop: CASSNPGVAYEQYF. As DNA, the CDR3 is TGTGCCAGCAGTAACCCGGGAGTTGCCTACGAGCAGTACTTC.

This clone has only a few counts. This sequence joins TRBV6-5 and TRBJ2-1; the D gene is possibly TRBD2 (6 bases). Trimming removed 5 bases from V and 4 bases from J, with 12 bases in between. CDR3 length: 14 amino acids. CDR1 and CDR2 from the germline V gene are MNHEY and SVGAGI. The CDR3 region is CASSPPGAYNEQFF. DNA of the CDR3: TGTGCCAGCAGTCCGCCGGGAGCTTACAATGAGCAGTTCTTC.

The rearrangement uses TRBV7-8 and TRBJ2-7, with 11 nucleotides matching TRBD1. Germline CDR1 reads SGHVS; CDR2 reads FQNEAQ. V was clipped by 5 bases and J by 3 bases; unmatched bases: 3. This CDR3 contains 14 residues. The CDR3 bases are TGTGCCAGCAGCCAGGGACAGGGGGACTACGAGCAGTACTTC. It codes for CASSQGQGDYEQYF.

The chain employs TRBV28 and TRBJ1-4; weak D call: TRBD1 (5 bases). V was trimmed by 5 bases and J by 1 base, leaving 11 bases between them. CDR3 length equals 15 residues. The germline CDR1 and CDR2 sequences are MDHEN and SYDVKM. CDR3 sequence: CASSLRQLTNEKLFF. The CDR3 coding sequence is TGTGCCAGCAGTCTCCGACAGCTAACTAATGAAAAACTGTTTTTT.

The gene calls are TRBV5-4 and TRBJ2-1, with unresolved D. In germline, CDR1 is SGHNT, CDR2 YYREEE (reference sequence). The ends were cut back, 5 bases at V and 2 bases at J, with 8 bases in the middle. This CDR3 is built from 13 residues. DNA for the CDR3: TGTGCCAGCAGGTCCCCTCCCTACAATGAGCAGTTCTTC. Translated, it gives CASRSPPYNEQFF.

The chain uses TRBV6-5 and TRBJ1-2; no reliable D call. The CDR3 runs to 13 residues. Trimming took off 2 bases at V and 4 bases at J, with 8 bases between the two ends. Germline CDR1 is MNHEY and CDR2 is SVGAGI. The CDR3 loop is CASSYGQAYGYTF. For the CDR3, the DNA is TGTGCCAGCAGTTACGGCCAGGCCTATGGCTACACCTTC.

The J gene is TRBJ2-1, the V gene TRBV19; D uncertain. The CDR3 consists of 13 residues. Germline-derived CDR1 and CDR2 are LNHDA and SQIVND (reference sequence). The V end was cut by 6 bases, the J end by 10 bases, with 16 bases between. The CDR3 here is CASSDWATPEQFF. For the CDR3, the DNA is TGTGCCAGTAGCGATTGGGCGACCCCCGAGCAGTTCTTC.